This TCR beta chain was observed in a study of Graves' ophthalmopathy and Graves' hyperthyroidism. Study-level information: Stable hyperthyroid donors showed no ophthalmopathy during 18 months follow-up. Study results and caveats: Using a 13-signature model, the authors split ophthalmopathy from stable hyperthyroidism, with 85% to 90% sensitivity and roughly 83% specificity.

Amplification targeted the TCR beta CDR3 regions, with RNA transcripts as the source material. HTBI primers were employed in first-round RT-PCR, then a second-round multiplex PCR followed. Each CDR3 protein is one row after TCRdb ran MiXCR on the multiplex PCR reads. The data show around 1.1 million distinct CDR3 sequences, 35% to 45% seen once. This clonotype appeared a few times. Its specificity is unknown. Participants with hyperthyroidism, aged 18 to 65, were newly diagnosed with under 2 months' duration. Lactation, pregnancy, uncontrolled infections and other autoimmune diseases were all grounds for excluding patients. The sequence was collected from an adult man with Graves' hyperthyroidism. The specimen sequenced was peripheral blood or thyroid tissue (not recorded which).

The DNA for the CDR3 is TGTGCCAGCAGCTTAGTGGGGGGGGTCACTGAAGCTTTCTTT. It encodes CASSLVGGVTEAFF. This rearrangement joins TRBV7-8 to TRBJ1-1, with D perhaps matching TRBD1 (5 bases). This CDR3 comprises 14 residues. Between the trimmed V and J ends, which lost 1 base and 4 bases, there was a span of 10 bases. CDR1 is SGHVS, CDR2 FQNEAQ, per germline.